This T cell receptor (beta chain) was identified during a study of CD4 and CD8 cells across lung adenocarcinoma regions. CDR1 and CDR2 from the germline V gene are MNHNS and SASEGT. The V end was cut by 3 bases, the J end by 8 bases, with 10 bases between. CDR3 length: 12 amino acids. Judged by abundance, this clonotype is medium-sized. Using its own MiXCR run on the PCR reads, TCRdb lists one record per CDR3 protein. Of about 25,000 distinct CDR3 sequences listed, about 50% are singletons. The sequence was collected from a male donor with lung adenocarcinoma. The CD4 and CD8 labels of this study may be unreliable. The V call is TRBV6-1, the J call TRBJ1-1; D not resolved. Sequenced input: CD8+ T cells from the center of a lung tumor. The CDR3 sequence is CASSDDLGEAFF. The CDR3 nucleotides read TGTGCCAGCAGTGACGACCTGGGGGAAGCTTTCTTT.